The rows below give T cell receptor beta chains drawn from one sample of a study of regulatory T cells in long-lasting Graves disease. In TCRdb, the multiplex PCR reads were re-called with MiXCR into one record per CDR3 protein. The repertoire holds 350,000 to 500,000 distinct CDR3 sequences, with roughly 17% as singletons. The sample was also linked to a second study, of T cells in Graves' hyperthyroidism and ophthalmopathy.

The material was peripheral blood mononuclear cells (PBMCs), obtained at new diagnosis, from a patient treated with antithyroid drugs. The receptor source for this set is a woman between 18 and 29 years old with Graves disease. CDR3s include the opening cysteine and the closing phenylalanine or tryptophan. D genes are given only for firm matches. Not every row has a clone size; where given, it reads once, few, many or a size class.

cdr3_length	clone_size	v_call	j_call	d_call	cdr3_aa	cdr3_nt
14	few	TRBV6-2/TRBV6-3	TRBJ2-7	TRBD2	CASQPSGEVDEQYF	TGTGCCAGCCAACCCAGCGGGGAGGTGGACGAGCAGTACTTC
13	NA	TRBV6-1	TRBJ1-5	NA	CASRQGINQPQHF	TGTGCCAGCAGACAGGGAATCAATCAGCCCCAGCATTTT
14	many	TRBV3-1	TRBJ1-6	NA	CASSPSLGDSPLHF	TGTGCCAGCAGCCCGAGCCTGGGGGATTCACCCCTCCACTTT
14	many	TRBV29-1	TRBJ2-3	TRBD1	CSVGQGAQTDTQYF	TGCAGCGTAGGACAGGGGGCCCAAACTGATACGCAGTATTTT
14	few	TRBV29-1	TRBJ2-7	TRBD2	CSVVPGDYSYEQYF	TGCAGCGTTGTACCGGGGGACTACTCCTACGAGCAGTACTTC
13	many	TRBV12-3/TRBV12-4	TRBJ2-7	NA	CASSHDKSYEQYF	TGTGCCAGCAGTCACGACAAATCCTACGAGCAGTACTTC
15	many	TRBV2	TRBJ1-5	TRBD1	CASSTLGQDNQPQHF	TGTGCCAGCAGCACCCTAGGACAGGACAATCAGCCCCAGCATTTT
14	many	TRBV3-1	TRBJ1-1	NA	CASSQDPRGLEAFF	TGTGCCAGCAGCCAAGACCCGAGGGGACTTGAAGCTTTCTTT
18	NA	TRBV19	TRBJ1-4	NA	CASSQGRTGRRPNEKLFF	TGTGCCAGTAGCCAAGGGAGAACAGGGAGGCGGCCTAATGAAAAACTGTTTTTT
16	few	TRBV3-1	TRBJ2-5	TRBD1	CASSSPGTAVQETQYF	TGTGCCAGCAGCTCCCCCGGGACAGCAGTCCAAGAGACCCAGTACTTC
13	many	TRBV12-3/TRBV12-4	TRBJ1-1	NA	CASSTEMNTEAFF	TGTGCCAGCAGCACCGAAATGAACACTGAAGCTTTCTTT
18	many	TRBV12-3/TRBV12-4	TRBJ2-1	NA	CASSGTRNGVGRYNEQFF	TGTGCCAGCAGTGGAACCCGAAACGGGGTCGGCCGCTACAATGAGCAATTCTTC
16	many	TRBV7-3	TRBJ2-1	NA	CASSPEGAGAYNEQFF	TGTGCCAGCAGCCCCGAGGGAGCGGGCGCTTACAATGAGCAGTTCTTC
14	NA	TRBV6-5	TRBJ2-5	NA	CASSLPGAAETQYF	TGTGCCAGCAGTTTACCGGGGGCGGCAGAGACCCAGTACTTC
16	many	TRBV27	TRBJ1-2	TRBD1	CASSLLGTGPNYGYTF	TGTGCCAGCAGTTTATTAGGGACAGGCCCTAACTATGGCTACACCTTC
17	few	TRBV29-1	TRBJ2-6	TRBD2	CSASRTSGMTGANVLTF	TGCAGCGCCTCCCGGACTAGCGGGATGACGGGGGCCAACGTCCTGACTTTC
15	few	TRBV2	TRBJ2-1	NA	CASRKEGLGDNEQFF	TGTGCCAGCAGGAAGGAGGGTTTGGGAGATAATGAGCAGTTCTTC
12	NA	TRBV10-2	TRBJ2-7	TRBD2	CASGGEVGEQYF	TGCGCCAGCGGGGGGGAAGTAGGCGAGCAGTACTTC
11	NA	TRBV29-1	TRBJ2-5	TRBD1	CSENRGETQYF	TGCAGCGAAAACAGGGGAGAGACCCAGTACTTC
14	many	TRBV3-1	TRBJ2-7	NA	CASSSFGQTYEQYF	TGTGCCAGCAGCTCTTTCGGACAAACCTACGAGCAGTACTTC
13	few	TRBV10-3	TRBJ1-1	NA	CAISRDLGTEAFF	TGTGCCATCAGTAGAGACCTTGGGACTGAAGCTTTCTTT
15	NA	TRBV28	TRBJ2-1	TRBD1	CASSFVGGLGNEQFF	TGTGCCAGCAGTTTTGTAGGGGGCTTGGGAAATGAGCAGTTCTTC
15	few	TRBV6-5	TRBJ1-2	NA	CASSYSRDSNYGYTF	TGTGCCAGCAGTTACTCGCGTGACAGTAACTATGGCTACACCTTC
13	few	TRBV28	TRBJ1-5	NA	CASSVDSTDPQHF	TGTGCCAGCAGTGTTGACAGTACCGATCCCCAGCATTTT
15	NA	TRBV19	TRBJ1-2	TRBD1	CASSWTGLPNYGYTF	TGTGCCAGTAGTTGGACAGGGCTCCCCAACTATGGCTACACCTTC
15	few	TRBV27	TRBJ1-1	NA	CASSKIQGSGTEAFF	TGTGCCAGCAGTAAAATACAGGGCTCTGGCACTGAAGCTTTCTTT